One sample yielded the 6 T cell receptor beta chains listed below, sequenced in a study of T cell responses to AZD1222 COVID-19 vaccine. Method: immunoSEQ multiplex PCR; TCRdb's copy keeps in-frame clones and lacks some. The sample includes 140,000 or so clones, more than 70% of them seen just once. The sample consisted of peripheral blood, taken 28 days after the second AZD1222 dose. These receptor sequences come from an adult who received the AZD1222 COVID-19 vaccine.

The CDR3 DNA sequence: TGTGCCAGCCTAGACTCGGACGGGGGGAACACTGAAGCTTTCTTT. The encoded protein is CASLDSDGGNTEAFF. This rearrangement joins TRBV18 to TRBJ1-1; TRBD1 is a possible D gene (5 bases). Germline CDR1 and CDR2: KGHSH and LQKENI. The length of the CDR3 is 15 residues. Trimming took 8 bases from V and 1 from J, leaving 17 bases between them.

The chain links TRBV30 to TRBJ2-4; D call uncertain. The germline gives CDR1 GTSNPN, CDR2 SVGIG (reference sequence). V was shortened by 0 bases and J by 1 base, with 13 bases between the two germline ends. CDR3 length: 16 amino acids. CDR3 sequence (DNA): TGTGCCTGGAGTGTTCAAGCCGTGTGGGCCAAAAACATTCAGTACTTC. Its protein is CAWSVQAVWAKNIQYF.

The chain has TRBV28 and TRBJ1-4, with TRBD1 as a possible D gene (6 bases). V was trimmed by 3 bases and J by 1 base, leaving 9 bases between them. CDR3 length equals 15 residues. Germline CDR1 reads MDHEN; CDR2 reads SYDVKM. The CDR3: CASSFAGQTNEKLFF. Written as DNA, the CDR3 is TGTGCCAGCAGTTTCGCGGGACAAACTAATGAAAAACTGTTTTTT.

This rearrangement joins TRBV6-2 or TRBV6-3 to TRBJ1-2; 10 bases are shared with TRBD1. V lost 5 bases and J lost 6; bases outside the gene matches: 9. The germline gives CDR1 MNHEY, CDR2 SVGEGT. The CDR3 has 15 amino acids. Here the CDR3 DNA reads TGTGCCAGCAGTGCCCGGGGCGGACAGGGGGATGGCTACACCTTC. This encodes CASSARGGQGDGYTF.

This chain connects TRBV27 to TRBJ1-5; no clear D gene. V was pared by 3 bases and J by 6 bases, with 12 bases between. This CDR3 has 14 amino acids. CDR1 is MNHEY, CDR2 SMNVEV, per germline (reference sequence). The CDR3 nucleotides read TGTGCCAGCAGTTTTGGCGCAGGTACTCAGCCCCAGCATTTT. Translation: CASSFGAGTQPQHF.

V usage is TRBV10-3 and J usage is TRBJ2-1, with 12 bases identical to TRBD1. The CDR3 is 16 residues long. Germline CDR1 reads ENHRY; CDR2 reads SYGVKD. With 4 bases clipped from V and 7 bases from J, the junction kept 8 bases outside the gene matches. The CDR3 bases are TGTGCCATCAGTGGGAAAACGGGACAGGGGGCGAATGAGCAGTTCTTC. Protein product: CAISGKTGQGANEQFF.